The 19 T cell receptor beta chains below were found in one sample sequenced in a study of T cells in Graves' hyperthyroidism and ophthalmopathy. Researchers amplified the TCR beta CDR3 regions from RNA transcripts. The primer set for the first-round RT-PCR of the TCR CDR3 was HTBI. TCRdb passed the multiplex PCR reads through MiXCR, listing each CDR3 protein once. The sample contains around 200,000 distinct CDR3 sequences, roughly 18% of which appear only once. Material for sequencing was blood. The receptors derive from a man in his forties with Graves' hyperthyroidism.

This clonotype was picked up many times. The V and J genes are TRBV2 and TRBJ1-1, with unresolved D. Trimming took off 3 bases at V and 5 bases at J, with 10 bases between the two ends. Germline V gene lookup returns CDR1 SNHLY and CDR2 FYNNEI. The CDR3 is 13 residues long. For the CDR3, the DNA is TGTGCCAGCAGTGAGACGAGTATGACTGAAGCTTTCTTT. Amino acid sequence: CASSETSMTEAFF. The full variable domain, its missing parts supplied by reference TRBV2 and TRBJ1-1, is EPEVTQTPSHQVTQMGQEVILRCVPISNHLYFYWYRQILGQKVEFLVSFYNNEISEKSEIFDDQFSVERPDGSNFTLKIRSTKLEDSAMYFCASSETSMTEAFFGQGTRLTVV.

This clonotype came up many times. CDR3 protein: CASSNPMNTGELFF. CDR3 nucleotides: TGCGCCAGCAGCAATCCAATGAACACCGGGGAGCTGTTTTTT. The J gene is TRBJ2-2, the V gene TRBV5-1, with D unresolved. Germline loops: CDR1 SGHRS, CDR2 YFSETQ. The V end lost 4 bases, the J end lost 1 base, and 8 bases lay between the germline ends. The CDR3 length is 14 residues.

Comment on this clonotype: The junction differs from germline at one of its ends, possibly a read error. This chain joins TRBV6-1 and TRBJ1-1; D not resolved. Germline values: CDR1 MNHNS, CDR2 SASEGT. This CDR3 region has 11 residues. The chain's CDR3 is CASRRNTKAFF. As DNA, the CDR3 is TGTGCCAGCAGAAGGAACACTAAAGCTTTCTTT.

There are many counts of this clonotype. The chain has TRBV7-8 and TRBJ1-1, with TRBD1 as a possible D gene (6 bases). This CDR3 region has 15 residues. The V end was cut by 2 bases, the J end by 0 bases, with 10 bases between. Germline CDR1 and CDR2: SGHVS and FQNEAQ. CDR3 in amino acids: CASSLKDRLNTEAFF. The CDR3 nucleotides read TGTGCCAGCAGCTTAAAGGACAGATTGAACACTGAAGCTTTCTTT.

In this sample, this clonotype turned up many times. The genes are TRBV20-1 and TRBJ2-5, with no clear D. CDR3 length equals 12 residues. V was pared by 2 bases and J by 5 bases, with 9 bases between. Germline V lookup: CDR1 DFQATT, CDR2 SNEGSKA (reference sequence). CDR3: CSARMTGETQYF. The CDR3 DNA reads TGCAGTGCTAGAATGACTGGTGAGACCCAGTACTTC.

The table lists this clonotype with many counts. The CDR3 coding sequence is TGTGCCAGCAGTTCATTTGGGCCAGGACAGAGGGCTAACTATGGCTACACCTTC. It translates to CASSSFGPGQRANYGYTF. The chain has TRBV28 and TRBJ1-2, with a weak D call TRBD1 (6 bases). Trimming shortened V by 4 bases and J by 0 bases, and 21 bases separated the two germline ends. Germline V CDR1 and CDR2: MDHEN, SYDVKM. There are 18 residues in the CDR3.

This clonotype came up many times. The CDR3 region has the DNA TGTGCCAGCAGCCCAGGCGGACAGGGGGCTTATGGCTACACCTTC. Protein sequence: CASSPGGQGAYGYTF. The chain couples TRBV5-6 to TRBJ1-2, with TRBD1 matching 11 bases. V was clipped by 4 bases and J by 5 bases; unmatched bases: 7. The CDR3 loop spans 15 amino acids. The germline V gene has CDR1 SGHDT and CDR2 YYEEEE. Variable domain in full (rest from reference TRBV5-6 and TRBJ1-2): DAGVTQSPTHLIKTRGQQVTLRCSPKSGHDTVSWYQQALGQGPQFIFQYYEEEERQRGNFPDRFSGHQFPNYSSELNVNALLLGDSALYLCASSPGGQGAYGYTFGSGTRLTVV.

Many counts were recorded for this clonotype. The chain combines TRBV7-2 with TRBJ1-6; D unclear. From germline, CDR1 is SGHTA and CDR2 FQGNSA. The CDR3 is 16 residues long. V lost 2 bases and J 7 bases, leaving 15 bases between the germline ends. The CDR3: CASSLHLSSGNSPLHF. The CDR3 nucleotides are TGTGCCAGCAGCTTACATCTTTCATCGGGAAATTCACCCCTCCACTTT.

In this sample, this clonotype turned up many times. This rearrangement joins TRBV30 to TRBJ2-7; D unresolved. The CDR3 runs to 13 residues. Germline CDR1 GTSNPN, CDR2 SVGIG (reference sequence). The germline V and J ends were trimmed by 3 bases and 4 bases, with 13 bases remaining between them. CDR3 region: CAWRVRIGYEQYF. The CDR3 DNA is TGTGCCTGGAGAGTCAGGATAGGGTACGAGCAGTACTTC.

This clonotype was counted only a few times. The chain couples TRBV9 to TRBJ1-1; the D gene is possibly TRBD1 (6 bases). There are 15 residues in the CDR3. V lost 2 bases, J lost 0 bases, and 11 bases lay in between. Germline CDR1 reads SGDLS; CDR2 reads YYNGEE. The DNA of the CDR3 is TGTGCCAGCAGCGTGGACAGTTACATGAACACTGAAGCTTTCTTT. As protein: CASSVDSYMNTEAFF.

In its sample, this clonotype was seen a few times. J is TRBJ1-2 and V is TRBV11-2; 8 bases match TRBD1. This CDR3 has 15 residues. The V and J ends lost 4 bases and 6 bases, in that order; junction bases with no gene match: 10. The germline V gene encodes CDR1 SGHAT and CDR2 FQNNGV. The CDR3 spells CASSSVRTGIDGYTF. The CDR3 coding sequence is TGTGCCAGCAGCTCCGTCCGGACAGGGATCGATGGCTACACCTTC.

This clonotype was seen ten or more times. The V call is TRBV7-9, the J call TRBJ2-7, with 12 bases fitting TRBD1. V shed 5 bases, J shed 4 bases, and the junction held 9 bases outside the gene matches. The CDR3 consists of 16 residues. Germline CDR1 is SEHNR and CDR2 is FQNEAQ (reference sequence). CDR3 nucleotides: TGTGCCAGCAGCCCTCCCGGGACAGGGGGCTCTTACGAGCAGTACTTC. This sequence encodes CASSPPGTGGSYEQYF.

This clonotype has a count of ten or more. The chain joins TRBV11-2 to TRBJ1-2; D is ambiguous. This CDR3 has 14 residues. Germline V gene sequence: CDR1 SGHAT, CDR2 FQNNGV. V was clipped by 3 bases and J by 5 bases, with 13 bases between them. The CDR3 DNA reads TGTGCCAGCAGCTTCGGTTCAGGCCCTTATGGCTACACCTTC. This gives the protein CASSFGSGPYGYTF.

J is TRBJ2-1 and V is TRBV14; D remains unclear. Germline values: CDR1 SGHDN, CDR2 FVKESK. This CDR3 comprises 13 residues. Trimming removed 5 bases from V and 3 bases from J, with 8 bases in between. CDR3 in amino acids: CASSKGYYNEQFF. DNA for the CDR3: TGTGCCAGCAGCAAGGGATACTACAATGAGCAGTTCTTC.

The chain recombines TRBV15 with TRBJ2-5; 13 bases line up with TRBD2. Germline CDR1 reads LNHNV; CDR2 reads YYDKDF (reference sequence). The CDR3 length is 21 residues. The V gene end was trimmed by 0 bases and the J gene end by 2 bases; junction bases not matched to a gene: 15. CDR3 sequence: CATSRDPFLVLAGGLQETQYF. In DNA, the CDR3 is TGTGCCACCAGCAGAGACCCCTTCTTGGTACTAGCGGGGGGGCTACAAGAGACCCAGTACTTC. The complete variable domain, with remaining parts taken from reference TRBV15 and TRBJ2-5, reads DAMVIQNPRYQVTQFGKPVTLSCSQTLNHNVMYWYQQKSSQAPKLLFHYYDKDFNNEADTPDNFQSRRPNTSFCFLDIRSPGLGDTAMYLCATSRDPFLVLAGGLQETQYFGPGTRLLVL.

The rearrangement uses TRBV20-1 and TRBJ1-2, with unresolved D. The CDR3 has 13 amino acids. CDR1 and CDR2 from the germline V gene are DFQATT and SNEGSKA (reference sequence). The V gene lost 1 base and the J gene lost 8 bases, with 14 bases spanning the gap. Here the CDR3 reads CSARVEGSRGYTF. The DNA for the CDR3 is TGCAGTGCTAGAGTGGAGGGTTCGCGGGGCTACACCTTC.

This clonotype was found many times. J is TRBJ2-5 and V is TRBV5-5; 9 nucleotides match TRBD2. V shed 0 bases, J shed 7 bases, and the junction held 7 bases outside the gene matches. This CDR3 has 15 residues. Germline V gene lookup returns CDR1 SGHKS and CDR2 YYEKEE (reference sequence). CDR3 nucleotides: TGTGCCAGCAGCTTGGAAGCGGGGGGATCGGGGACCCAGTACTTC. It yields the protein CASSLEAGGSGTQYF.

This clonotype was seen a handful of times. The rearrangement uses TRBV5-1 and TRBJ1-2; TRBD1 matches 7 bases. Germline assignment: CDR1 SGHRS and CDR2 YFSETQ. The CDR3 contains 14 residues. Unmatched junction bases numbered 9, after V lost 2 bases and J lost 8 bases. The chain's CDR3 is CASSLQGNEHGYTF. The CDR3 nucleotides are TGCGCCAGCAGCTTACAGGGGAACGAGCACGGCTACACCTTC.

The chain has TRBV2 and TRBJ2-7; 8 bases match TRBD2. V was clipped by 0 bases and J by 3 bases; unmatched bases: 1. Germline values: CDR1 SNHLY, CDR2 FYNNEI. The CDR3 has 14 amino acids. This CDR3 is CASSEAAGGYEQYF. In nucleotides, the CDR3 is TGTGCCAGCAGTGAAGCGGCGGGGGGCTACGAGCAGTACTTC.